The 6 T cell receptor beta chains in this list originate from one sample, sequenced in a study of blood T cell repertoires in COVID-19. Measured with immunoSEQ multiplex PCR; TCRdb has only the in-frame clones, and not every one. The sample gives some 160,000 clones, approximately 80% of which show up once; 3% to 4% is in the top ten. Sequencing was carried out using PBMCs or T cells enriched from blood (not recorded which). These receptor sequences come from a woman in her fifties or sixties who had recovered from COVID-19.

The chain joins TRBV5-1 to TRBJ1-2, with no clear D. Trimming cost V 4 bases and J 2 bases, with 15 bases left between them. This CDR3 contains 15 residues. Germline loops: CDR1 SGHRS, CDR2 YFSETQ. The CDR3 sequence: CASSLRGIGNYGYTF. In nucleotides, the CDR3 is TGCGCCAGCAGCCTTCGAGGCATCGGGAACTATGGCTACACCTTC.

The gene calls are TRBV18 and TRBJ1-2, with a possible D match to TRBD1 (6 bases). V was trimmed by 4 bases and J by 4 bases, leaving 7 bases between them. Germline CDR1 KGHSH, CDR2 LQKENI. CDR3 size: 12 residues. CDR3 DNA: TGTGCCAGCTCACTACAGGGCTATGGCTACACCTTC. Its translation is CASSLQGYGYTF.

The chain combines TRBV14 with TRBJ1-4; D is possibly TRBD1 (5 bases). Germline loops: CDR1 SGHDN, CDR2 FVKESK. V lost 1 base, J lost 14 bases, and 14 bases lay in between. The CDR3 has 13 amino acids. The CDR3 DNA reads as TGTGCCAGCAGCCAAGTCTTAGGAGGGGCGCTGTTTTTT. Amino acids: CASSQVLGGALFF.

This clone was seen only once. The chain joins TRBV10-2 to TRBJ1-4; D is possibly TRBD1 (6 bases). V was cut by 6 bases and J by 1 base, with 6 bases left in between. This CDR3 region has 13 residues. From germline, CDR1 is WSHSY and CDR2 SAAADI. CDR3 sequence reads: CASRDRTNEKLFF. CDR3 sequence (DNA): TGCGCCAGCAGGGACAGAACTAATGAAAAACTGTTTTTT.

This CDR3 is CASSPSNRQELSSNTEAFF. CDR3 sequence (DNA): TGTGCCAGTAGTCCCTCCAATCGACAGGAACTGAGCTCGAACACTGAAGCTTTCTTT. J is TRBJ1-1 and V is TRBV19; tentatively, D is TRBD1 (6 bases). There are 19 residues in the CDR3. Germline assignment: CDR1 LNHDA and CDR2 SQIVND (reference sequence). Between the trimmed V and J ends, which lost 5 bases and 1 base, there was a span of 26 bases.

This clone was detected only once. The chain links TRBV5-4 to TRBJ2-5; TRBD2 matches 11 bases. The CDR3 consists of 16 residues. After removal of 4 bases from V and 2 bases from J, the junction contained 7 bases not matched to a gene. The germline V gene has CDR1 SGHNT and CDR2 YYREEE (reference sequence). CDR3 loop: CASSPQLAGAQETQYF. DNA of the CDR3: TGTGCCAGCAGCCCCCAACTAGCGGGGGCGCAAGAGACCCAGTACTTC.